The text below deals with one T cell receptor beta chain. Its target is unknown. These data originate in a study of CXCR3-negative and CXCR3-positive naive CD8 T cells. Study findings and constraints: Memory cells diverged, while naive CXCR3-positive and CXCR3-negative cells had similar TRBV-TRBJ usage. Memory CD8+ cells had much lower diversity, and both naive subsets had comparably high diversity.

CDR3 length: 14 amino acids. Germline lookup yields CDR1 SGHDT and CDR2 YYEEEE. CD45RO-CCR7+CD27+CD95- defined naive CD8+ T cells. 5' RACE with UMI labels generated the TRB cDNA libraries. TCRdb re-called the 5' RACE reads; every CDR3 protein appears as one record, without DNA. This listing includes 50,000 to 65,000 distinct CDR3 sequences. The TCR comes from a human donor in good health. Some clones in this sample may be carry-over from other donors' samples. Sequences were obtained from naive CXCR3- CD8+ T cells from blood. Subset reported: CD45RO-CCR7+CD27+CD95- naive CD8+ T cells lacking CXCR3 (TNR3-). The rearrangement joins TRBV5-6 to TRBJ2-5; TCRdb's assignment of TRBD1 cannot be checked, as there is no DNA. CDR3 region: CASSLAGVGETQYF.